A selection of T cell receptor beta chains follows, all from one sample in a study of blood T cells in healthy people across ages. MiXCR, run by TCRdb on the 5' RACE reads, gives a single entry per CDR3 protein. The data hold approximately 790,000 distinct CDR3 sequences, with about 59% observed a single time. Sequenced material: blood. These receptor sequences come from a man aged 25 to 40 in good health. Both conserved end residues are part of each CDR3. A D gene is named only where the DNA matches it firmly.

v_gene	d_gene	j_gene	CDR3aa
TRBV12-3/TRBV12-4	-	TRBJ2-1	CASSPAVAEQFF
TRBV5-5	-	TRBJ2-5	CASSWWGQETQYF
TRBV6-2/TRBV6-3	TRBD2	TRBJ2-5	CASSYASGGLQETQYF
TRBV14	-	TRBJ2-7	CASSQEFVYNEQYF
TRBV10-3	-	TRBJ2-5	CATGQIQETQYF
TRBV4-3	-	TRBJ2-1	CASNQGGGANEQFF
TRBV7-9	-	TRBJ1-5	CASSLAGPGINQPQHF
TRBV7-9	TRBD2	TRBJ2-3	CASSFRTSGGTDTQYF
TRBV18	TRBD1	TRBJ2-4	CASSTVTGQGAREQYF
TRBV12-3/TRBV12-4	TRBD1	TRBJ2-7	CASSIGGTGAFRYEQYF
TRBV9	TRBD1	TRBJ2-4	CASSVGTGVENIQYF
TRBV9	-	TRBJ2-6	CASSVTTGANVLTF
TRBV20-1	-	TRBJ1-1	CSAIIPGMSTEAFF
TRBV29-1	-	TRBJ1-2	CSDRTANYGYTF
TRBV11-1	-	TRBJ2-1	CASSLGSPVLRYRDPYNEQFF
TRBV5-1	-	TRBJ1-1	CASSSRGGAGTEAFF
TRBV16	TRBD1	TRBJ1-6	CASSQQGQGGSPLHF
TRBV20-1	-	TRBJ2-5	CSATRTSQETQYF
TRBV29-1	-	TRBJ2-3	CSVLDSTDTQYF
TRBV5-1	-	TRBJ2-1	CASRGRGDPYNEQFF
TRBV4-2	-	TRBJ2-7	CATQGSSYNEQYF
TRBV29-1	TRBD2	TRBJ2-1	CSLALAGAGEQFF
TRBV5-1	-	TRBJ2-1	CASSWGPGSYNEQFF
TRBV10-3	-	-	CAISESGHTYEQYF
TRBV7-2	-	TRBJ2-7	CASSLTRTYEQYF
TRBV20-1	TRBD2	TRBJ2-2	CSARDWNLVAGLTGELFF
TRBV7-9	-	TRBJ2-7	CASSRDGTHEQYF
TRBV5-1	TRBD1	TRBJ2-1	CASSLEQGSYNEQFF
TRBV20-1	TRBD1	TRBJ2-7	CSAGIRDSNLYEQYF
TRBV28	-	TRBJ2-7	CASSTGQSYEQYF
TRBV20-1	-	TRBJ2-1	CSARDWRSHPYNEQFF
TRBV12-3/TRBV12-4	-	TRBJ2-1	CASRIGDLISNEQFF
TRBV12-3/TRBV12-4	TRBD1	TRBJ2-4	CASSLAGTGIKNIQYF
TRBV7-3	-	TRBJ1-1	CASSPLGGANTEAFF
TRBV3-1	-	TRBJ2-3	CASSHGAGGDTQYF
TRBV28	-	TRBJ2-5	CASSLATRVRETQYF
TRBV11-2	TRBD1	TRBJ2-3	CASSSIPGQSTDTQYF
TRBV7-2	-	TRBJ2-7	CASSPAGHEQYF
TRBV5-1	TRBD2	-	CASSPEAGEINEQYF
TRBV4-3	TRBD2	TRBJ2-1	CASSQDPASGHYNEQFF
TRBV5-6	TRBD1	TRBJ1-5	CASSRGQNDQPQHF
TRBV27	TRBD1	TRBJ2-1	CASSLYRDRVLNEQFF
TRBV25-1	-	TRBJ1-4	CASSDPTVPNEKLFF
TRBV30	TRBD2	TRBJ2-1	CAWSVGGYEQFF
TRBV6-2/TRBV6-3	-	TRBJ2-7	CASSYGTGGLSYGQYF
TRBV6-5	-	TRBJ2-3	CASRRAVSTDTQYF
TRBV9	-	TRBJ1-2	CASSVGPTPNYGYTF
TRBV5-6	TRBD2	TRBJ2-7	CASSLGGGAFEQYF
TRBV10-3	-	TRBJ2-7	CAISESNREQYF
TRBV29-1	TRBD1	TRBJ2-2	CSVQPGTGYTGELFF